Each of the 26 T cell receptor beta chains below was sequenced from the same sample in a study of T-cell memory formation after mild COVID-19. TCRdb independently ran MiXCR on the 5' RACE reads; one entry per CDR3 protein. The sample contains about 100,000 distinct CDR3 sequences, roughly 19% of which appear only once. The specimen was PBMCs or a T cell subset sorted from them (not recorded which). These TCRs come from a man between 18 and 29 years old who had mild COVID-19 (a few samples of this study predate the infection). Cell type and time point are not known.

This clonotype has more than one count but fewer than ten. The chain employs TRBV9 and TRBJ2-5; 7 nucleotides align to TRBD1. V gave up 3 bases and J gave up 5 bases; unmatched junction bases: 4. Germline assignment: CDR1 SGDLS and CDR2 YYNGEE. The CDR3 is made up of 13 amino acids. The CDR3 sequence: CASSAGTVETQYF. The CDR3 coding sequence is TGTGCCAGCAGCGCGGGGACAGTGGAGACCCAGTACTTC.

This clonotype was seen ten or more times. The chain employs TRBV5-1 and TRBJ2-5; maybe TRBD1 (6 bases). V was trimmed by 1 base and J by 4 bases, leaving 11 bases between them. The CDR3 contains 14 residues. Germline CDR1 SGHRS, CDR2 YFSETQ. CDR3 sequence reads: CASSLRGTVETQYF. The CDR3 DNA is TGCGCCAGCAGCTTGAGGGGGACGGTAGAGACCCAGTACTTC.

The chain couples TRBV5-1 to TRBJ2-1, with D perhaps TRBD2 (5 bases). CDR3 length: 13 residues. Germline CDR1 SGHRS, CDR2 YFSETQ. V was pared by 1 base and J by 5 bases, with 7 bases between. This CDR3 is CASSLLRDNEQFF. CDR3 in DNA: TGCGCCAGCAGCTTGCTGAGGGACAATGAGCAGTTCTTC.

The chain recombines TRBV5-6 with TRBJ2-7, with D tentatively TRBD1 (5 bases). There are 15 residues in the CDR3. Per germline, CDR1 SGHDT and CDR2 YYEEEE. Trimming stripped 4 bases from V and 0 bases from J, with 14 bases between. CDR3 DNA: TGTGCCAGCAGCCCCTCTAGGGGTAGCTCCTACGAGCAGTACGTC. Translated: CASSPSRGSSYEQYV.

This clonotype was counted at least ten times. This chain joins TRBV20-1 and TRBJ2-5; 7 nucleotides match TRBD1. The CDR3 is 11 residues long. CDR1 and CDR2 (germline): DFQATT, SNEGSKA (reference sequence). CDR3 nucleotide sequence: TGCAGCCCTGACAGGGAAGAGACCCAGTACTTC. Amino acid sequence: CSPDREETQYF.

The V gene is TRBV7-9, the J gene TRBJ2-2; D is undetermined. V was trimmed by 2 bases and J by 2 bases, leaving 9 bases between them. Per the germline V gene, CDR1 is SEHNR and CDR2 is FQNEAQ (reference sequence). CDR3 length: 15 amino acids. CDR3: CASSLLGSNTGELFF. As DNA, the CDR3 is TGTGCCAGCAGCTTACTAGGATCTAACACCGGGGAGCTGTTTTTT.

The chain carries TRBV5-6 and TRBJ2-3, with D possibly TRBD2 on 5 matching bases. Germline V gene sequence: CDR1 SGHDT, CDR2 YYEEEE. Trimming pared 4 bases from V and 6 bases from J, leaving 15 bases between. The CDR3 has 14 amino acids. CDR3 sequence reads: CASSRRISGDTQYF. CDR3 sequence (DNA): TGTGCCAGCAGCAGGCGAATTTCGGGGGATACGCAGTATTTT. Full variable domain (missing parts from reference TRBV5-6 and TRBJ2-3): DAGVTQSPTHLIKTRGQQVTLRCSPKSGHDTVSWYQQALGQGPQFIFQYYEEEERQRGNFPDRFSGHQFPNYSSELNVNALLLGDSALYLCASSRRISGDTQYFGPGTRLTVL.

This clonotype showed up many times. The chain joins TRBV10-3 to TRBJ2-5; 7 nucleotides agree with TRBD1. Unmatched junction bases numbered 9, after V lost 11 bases and J lost 3 bases. The germline V gene has CDR1 ENHRY and CDR2 SYGVKD. The CDR3 loop spans 13 amino acids. The DNA for the CDR3 is TGTGCCGCCCATCGGGACAGAGAAGAGACCCAGTACTTC. It encodes CAAHRDREETQYF.

In this sample, this clonotype turned up a few times. V usage is TRBV5-6 and J usage is TRBJ2-7, with 11 bases fitting TRBD1. Germline CDR1 and CDR2: SGHDT and YYEEEE. Unmatched junction bases numbered 6, after V lost 4 bases and J lost 6 bases. CDR3 length equals 14 residues. The CDR3 DNA reads TGTGCCAGCAGCCAGGACAGGGGGCTGTTCGAGCAGTACGTC. Protein product: CASSQDRGLFEQYV.

V is TRBV7-2 and J is TRBJ2-5; a weak D match, TRBD2 (5 bases). Trimming removed 5 bases at V and 1 base at J, with 11 bases between. The CDR3 has 14 amino acids. Germline CDR1 SGHTA, CDR2 FQGNSA. The CDR3 coding sequence is TGTGCCAGCAGCCCCCCACGGGGCCAAGAGACCCAGTACTTC. Protein: CASSPPRGQETQYF.

This clonotype has more than one count but fewer than ten. The J gene is TRBJ2-1, the V gene TRBV5-4; 9 positions agree with TRBD2. The CDR3 is made up of 16 amino acids. The germline gives CDR1 SGHNT, CDR2 YYREEE (reference sequence). Unmatched junction bases numbered 13, after V lost 4 bases and J lost 8 bases. The CDR3 loop reads CASSTGALAGVDEQFF. The CDR3 bases are TGTGCCAGCAGCACCGGAGCACTAGCGGGTGTCGATGAGCAGTTCTTC.

This clonotype was picked up a small number of times. V and J are TRBV19 and TRBJ2-3; tentatively, D is TRBD2 (6 bases). This CDR3 is built from 15 residues. The ends were cut back, 1 base at V and 5 bases at J, with 13 bases in the middle. Germline CDR1 LNHDA, CDR2 SQIVND (reference sequence). The CDR3 protein is CASSIVVGGLDTQYF. CDR3 sequence (DNA): TGTGCCAGTAGTATAGTCGTCGGGGGTTTAGATACGCAGTATTTT.

The chain has TRBV7-2 and TRBJ1-1, with D perhaps matching TRBD1 (5 bases). Germline V gene data show CDR1 as SGHTA and CDR2 as FQGNSA. The CDR3 is made up of 15 amino acids. Trimming removed 2 bases from V and 3 bases from J, with 13 bases in between. As DNA, the CDR3 is TGTGCCAGCAGCTTAAATCATCGGGGGGACACTGAAGCTTTCTTT. It translates to CASSLNHRGDTEAFF.

A few counts support this clonotype. The rearrangement uses TRBV5-1 and TRBJ2-3; D is tentatively TRBD1 or TRBD2 (5 bases each). In germline, CDR1 is SGHRS, CDR2 YFSETQ. The CDR3 runs to 14 residues. The germline V and J ends were trimmed by 0 bases and 6 bases, with 11 bases remaining between them. CDR3 sequence reads: CASSLDGAEDTQYF. CDR3 bases: TGCGCCAGCAGCTTGGACGGGGCTGAGGATACGCAGTATTTT.

The chain employs TRBV7-8 and TRBJ2-1; 7 bases match TRBD2. There are 16 residues in the CDR3. The germline CDR1 and CDR2 sequences are SGHVS and FQNEAQ. J gave up 5 bases and V 1 base, and 8 bases lay outside the gene matches. CDR3 sequence: CASSLGQAGWDNEQFF. In DNA, the CDR3 is TGTGCCAGCAGCTTAGGACAAGCGGGGTGGGACAATGAGCAGTTCTTC.

The chain combines TRBV5-1 with TRBJ2-7; weak D call: TRBD1 (6 bases). This CDR3 is built from 16 residues. V dropped 0 bases and J dropped 4 bases, with 17 bases sitting between them. Germline lookup yields CDR1 SGHRS and CDR2 YFSETQ. This chain's CDR3 is CASSLAYPGHAYEQYV. DNA of the CDR3: TGCGCCAGCAGCTTGGCCTATCCGGGACATGCTTACGAGCAGTACGTC.

Only a few counts were recorded for this clonotype. V usage is TRBV30 and J usage is TRBJ2-2, with TRBD1 matching over 8 bases. J lost 7 bases, V lost 0 bases, and 4 bases had no gene match. The CDR3 is 14 residues long. CDR1 and CDR2 (germline): GTSNPN, SVGIG (reference sequence). The CDR3: CAWSVLDRDGELFF. CDR3 nucleotide sequence: TGTGCCTGGAGTGTGTTGGACAGGGACGGGGAGCTGTTTTTT.

This chain links TRBV7-2 with TRBJ2-1; D is uncertain. V lost 5 bases and J 0 bases, leaving 11 bases between the germline ends. Germline CDR1 reads SGHTA; CDR2 reads FQGNSA. The CDR3 loop spans 15 amino acids. The CDR3 region has the DNA TGTGCCAGCAGCCAAGCTAGAGGCTCCTACAATGAGCAGTTCTTC. This codes for CASSQARGSYNEQFF. The full variable domain, completed using reference TRBV7-2 and TRBJ2-1, is GAGVSQSPSNKVTEKGKDVELRCDPISGHTALYWYRQSLGQGLEFLIYFQGNSAPDKSGLPSDRFSAERTGGSVSTLTIQRTQQEDSAVYLCASSQARGSYNEQFFGPGTRLTVL.

This clonotype has only a few counts. The CDR3 DNA reads TGTGCCAGCAGCGAGGGGGTGGCTAATGAAAAACTGTTTTTT. Amino acids: CASSEGVANEKLFF. The chain is built from TRBV7-2 and TRBJ1-4; weak D call: TRBD1 (6 bases). The CDR3 contains 14 residues. Germline V CDR1 and CDR2: SGHTA, FQGNSA. V lost 5 bases to trimming and J lost 3 bases, with 10 bases between them.

This clonotype was detected only a few times. The chain uses TRBV2 and TRBJ2-1, with D hard to call. CDR1 and CDR2 (germline): SNHLY, FYNNEI. The CDR3 sequence is 14 residues long. V was clipped by 4 bases and J by 4 bases, with 11 bases between them. CDR3: CASSASSPYNEQFF. CDR3 nucleotide sequence: TGTGCCAGCAGTGCGTCCAGCCCTTACAATGAGCAGTTCTTC.

J is TRBJ2-7 and V is TRBV20-1; D call uncertain. Germline lookup yields CDR1 DFQATT and CDR2 SNEGSKA (reference sequence). The CDR3 contains 12 residues. Deletions cut 1 base from V and 3 bases from J, with 7 bases between. CDR3 sequence (DNA): TGCAGTGCTAGAGGTTTTGGCTACGAGCAGTACGTC. Translating gives CSARGFGYEQYV.

This clonotype was counted only a few times. V is TRBV7-2 and J is TRBJ2-3, with 9 positions matching TRBD2. Losses at the gene ends were 2 bases for V and 2 bases for J; bases not matched to a gene: 5. CDR1 is SGHTA, CDR2 FQGNSA, per germline. The CDR3 is 16 residues long. CDR3: CASSLSTSGYTDTQYF. The CDR3 DNA is TGTGCCAGCAGCTTAAGTACTAGCGGGTACACAGATACGCAGTATTTT. The full variable domain, rest sourced from reference TRBV7-2 and TRBJ2-3, is GAGVSQSPSNKVTEKGKDVELRCDPISGHTALYWYRQSLGQGLEFLIYFQGNSAPDKSGLPSDRFSAERTGGSVSTLTIQRTQQEDSAVYLCASSLSTSGYTDTQYFGPGTRLTVL.

The table lists this clonotype with a few counts. This chain uses TRBV14 with TRBJ1-5; D gene unclear. V lost 1 base and J 6 bases, leaving 7 bases between the germline ends. Germline V CDR1 and CDR2: SGHDN, FVKESK. The CDR3 has 13 residues. The CDR3 region has the DNA TGTGCCAGCAGCCAAGGGCTTTTTCAGCCCCAGCATTTT. Its translation: CASSQGLFQPQHF.

This clonotype was detected only a few times. The CDR3 here is CASSLASGGGSLPFQETQYF. CDR3 nucleotide sequence: TGTGCCAGCAGCTTAGCGAGTGGTGGGGGGTCGCTACCGTTCCAAGAGACCCAGTACTTC. The V and J genes are TRBV7-2 and TRBJ2-5; D is possibly TRBD2 (6 bases). The CDR3 is 20 residues long. The V gene lost 0 bases and the J gene lost 1 base, with 24 bases spanning the gap. Germline V gene data show CDR1 as SGHTA and CDR2 as FQGNSA. The full variable domain, in which reference TRBV7-2 and TRBJ2-5 provide the parts outside the CDR3, is GAGVSQSPSNKVTEKGKDVELRCDPISGHTALYWYRQSLGQGLEFLIYFQGNSAPDKSGLPSDRFSAERTGGSVSTLTIQRTQQEDSAVYLCASSLASGGGSLPFQETQYFGPGTRLLVL.

In DNA, the CDR3 is TGTGCCAGCAGCCCGGGGACAAACTGGGACCTTTATCAGCCCCAGCATTTT. This codes for CASSPGTNWDLYQPQHF. The rearrangement links TRBV7-2 to TRBJ1-5; the D gene is possibly TRBD1 (6 bases). This CDR3 has 17 amino acids. Per the germline V gene, CDR1 is SGHTA and CDR2 is FQGNSA. Trimming stripped 5 bases from V and 5 bases from J, with 22 bases between.

The chain uses TRBV5-1 and TRBJ1-2; D gene uncertain. V was trimmed by 5 bases and J by 3 bases, leaving 8 bases between them. The CDR3 is 12 residues long. Germline V gives CDR1 SGHRS, CDR2 YFSETQ. This chain's CDR3 is CASREGDYGYTF. The CDR3 DNA reads as TGCGCCAGCAGGGAAGGCGACTATGGCTACACCTTC.